This T cell receptor beta chain came from a study of Tregs in tolerant kidney transplant recipients. CDR1 WNHNN and CDR2 SYGVQD come from the germline V gene (reference sequence). V was clipped by 4 bases and J by 0 bases; unmatched bases: 3. The CDR3 length is 15 residues. The repertoire was sequenced with immunoSEQ multiplex PCR; TCRdb's copy has only in-frame clones and lacks some. Of tens of thousands of clones in the sample, roughly nine tenths are singletons; the top ten hold around 0.7%. The receptor comes from a human donor in good health. The sample consisted of Tregs from blood. The chain links TRBV10-1 to TRBJ2-1; 7 nucleotides match TRBD2. CDR3 sequence reads: CASSAGGSSYNEQFF. Here the CDR3 DNA reads TGCGCCAGCAGTGCGGGCGGGAGCTCCTACAATGAGCAGTTCTTC.